The 2 T cell receptor beta chains reported below all come from one sample, sequenced in a study of blood T cell repertoires in COVID-19. Repertoires were generated with immunoSEQ multiplex PCR, while TCRdb's copy carries only in-frame clones and drops some. The sample has 250,000 or so clones, roughly 84% seen once. Sequencing used PBMCs or T cells enriched from blood (not recorded which). The receptors were gathered from a woman aged 45-59 years who had been exposed to COVID-19.

This sequence joins TRBV7-9 and TRBJ1-4; 7 nucleotides line up with TRBD1. The CDR3 loop spans 16 amino acids. CDR1 is SEHNR, CDR2 FQNEAQ, per germline (reference sequence). Unmatched junction bases numbered 2, after V lost 1 base and J lost 0 bases. The CDR3 region is CASSLDGTATNEKLFF. CDR3 DNA sequence: TGTGCCAGCAGCTTAGATGGGACAGCAACTAATGAAAAACTGTTTTTT. Drawing the rest from reference TRBV7-9 and TRBJ1-4, the complete variable domain is DTGVSQNPRHKITKRGQNVTFRCDPISEHNRLYWYRQTLGQGPEFLTYFQNEAQLEKSRLLSDRFSAERPKGSFSTLEIQRTEQGDSAMYLCASSLDGTATNEKLFFGSGTQLSVL.

The CDR3 sequence is CASSPSPGGFLNTGELFF. CDR3 bases: TGTGCCAGCAGTCCATCACCAGGGGGATTCCTCAACACCGGGGAGCTGTTTTTT. V gene TRBV5-8 combines with J gene TRBJ2-2, with 7 bases lining up with TRBD1. CDR1 SGHTS and CDR2 YDEGEE come from the germline V gene. Trimming removed 5 bases from V and 2 bases from J; junction bases left unmatched: 15. The CDR3 has 18 residues.